A selection of T cell receptor beta chains follows, all from one sample in a study of blood T cells in healthy people across ages. TCRdb reprocessed the 5' RACE reads via MiXCR and lists one record per CDR3 protein. The repertoire has 780,000 or so distinct CDR3 sequences, about 53% of them found once; the top ten carry 41%. The sequencing sample was made of blood. Source of these receptors: a man aged 80 or over in good health. Each CDR3 is given with its conserved first and last residue. D genes are given only for firm matches. Clone sizes are given selectively: once, few, many, or a class where the clone is expanded.

j_call v_call d_call clone_size cdr3_nt cdr3_aa
TRBJ2-3 TRBV6-5 NA NA TGTGCCAGCAGTTATGGTTTGTCCGAGGTCACAGATACGCAGTATTTT CASSYGLSEVTDTQYF
TRBJ2-5 TRBV29-1 TRBD2 many TGCAGCGTTGGTACTAGCGGCTCTGAGACCCAGTACTTC CSVGTSGSETQYF
TRBJ2-1 TRBV3-1 TRBD1 NA TGTGCCAGCAGCCAAGGGACAGGGCGAAATGAGCAGTTCTTC CASSQGTGRNEQFF
TRBJ2-7 TRBV29-1 TRBD1 few TGCAGCGTTGTTTTAGGGGACAGTTTCTACGAGCAGTACTTC CSVVLGDSFYEQYF
TRBJ2-1 TRBV5-1 TRBD2 few TGCGCCAGCAGGTTCAGCGGGAGGGAAAACAATGAGCAGTTCTTC CASRFSGRENNEQFF
TRBJ2-3 TRBV7-9 NA few TGTGCCAGCAGCTCTGACAGAAACACAGATACGCAGTATTTT CASSSDRNTDTQYF
TRBJ1-2 TRBV3-1 NA few TGTGCCAGCAGCCAGGGACGTACGGAGGGCTACACCTTC CASSQGRTEGYTF
TRBJ2-7 TRBV5-1 NA NA TGCGCCAGCAGCTCTGACTATGGCGAGCAGTACTTC CASSSDYGEQYF
TRBJ2-7 TRBV2 NA NA TGTGCCAGCTCGCGCGGGGCCATACCCTACGAGCAGTACTTC CASSRGAIPYEQYF
TRBJ2-3 TRBV5-1 NA NA TGCGCCAGCAGAAGCTCCTTAGGCACAGATACGCAGTATTTT CASRSSLGTDTQYF
TRBJ2-7 TRBV2 TRBD1 NA TGTGCCAGCAGTTACCTCCCGGGACAGGGTGCCGAGCAGTACTTC CASSYLPGQGAEQYF
TRBJ2-3 TRBV20-1 NA NA TGCAGTGCCACTACCGGGACGGCAGCAACAGATACGCAGTATTTT CSATTGTAATDTQYF
TRBJ1-5 TRBV18 TRBD1 NA TGTGCCAGCTGTTTGACAGGGGATAGCAATCAGCCCCAGCATTTT CASCLTGDSNQPQHF
TRBJ2-7 TRBV29-1 TRBD2 NA TGCAGCAAAACTAGCGACTCCTACAATGAGCAGTACTTC CSKTSDSYNEQYF
TRBJ2-1 TRBV5-1 NA NA TGCGCCAGCAGCTTGGAAGCAGTCTACAATGAGCAGTTCTTC CASSLEAVYNEQFF
TRBJ2-7 TRBV3-1 NA NA TGTGCCAGCAGCCAAGCTAATAGCGGCGGCTACGAGCAGTACTTC CASSQANSGGYEQYF
TRBJ2-5 TRBV5-1 TRBD1 few TGCGCCAGCAGCTTGGCGGGACAGGGTAGAGAGACCCAGTACTTC CASSLAGQGRETQYF
TRBJ2-7 TRBV7-6 NA NA TGTGCCAGCAGCTTAGGGGCCCCGGGACCCGAATACGAGCAGTACTTC CASSLGAPGPEYEQYF
TRBJ2-7 TRBV28 NA NA TGTGCCAGCAGCACACAGGGCCCCTACGAGCAGTACTTC CASSTQGPYEQYF
TRBJ2-3 TRBV10-3 NA NA TGTGCCATCAGACCCTCGAGCGGAGCGTCTAGCACAGATACGCAGTATTTT CAIRPSSGASSTDTQYF
TRBJ2-1 TRBV3-1 NA few TGTGCCAGCAGCCAAGATAAGGGCTCCTCCCAGCAGTTCTTC CASSQDKGSSQQFF
TRBJ2-1 TRBV12-3/TRBV12-4 TRBD2 NA TGTGCCAGCAGTCCCCCCGGGAGCGGGAGGGCCGGTGAGCAGTTCTTC CASSPPGSGRAGEQFF
TRBJ2-3 TRBV3-1 TRBD1 NA TGTGCCAGCAGCCAACGGGACAGTCGCACAGATACGCAGTATTTT CASSQRDSRTDTQYF
TRBJ2-7 TRBV20-1 NA NA TGCAGTGCTAGGGGTTCGGGGATGACCCGCGAGCAGTACTTC CSARGSGMTREQYF
TRBJ1-2 TRBV29-1 TRBD1 NA TGCAGCGTTGTCCCCGGGACAGGGGGCGCGTATGGCTACACCTTC CSVVPGTGGAYGYTF
TRBJ2-3 TRBV5-1 NA NA TGCGCCAGCAGCTTTCAGCGGCCACAGGCCCCAGATACGCAGTATTTT CASSFQRPQAPDTQYF
TRBJ2-7 TRBV30 NA once TGTGCCTGGAGTACCCGGACCTTAAGCTCCTACGAGCAGTACTTC CAWSTRTLSSYEQYF
TRBJ1-4 TRBV2 NA NA TGTGCCAGCAGTGAACAGGGGCGCGAAAAACTGTTTTTT CASSEQGREKLFF
TRBJ2-5 TRBV12-3/TRBV12-4 TRBD1 NA TGTGCCAGCAGTTTGAGGATTAGGGGGCAAGCTTTCTGGGAGCAGTACTTC CASSLRIRGQAFWEQYF
TRBJ2-7 TRBV18 TRBD2 once TGTGCCAGCTCAAGCGGGAGCTTCAACTACGAGCAGTACTTC CASSSGSFNYEQYF
TRBJ2-1 TRBV5-1 TRBD2 few TGCGCCAGCAGCCGGGAGGGTAGCTCCTACAATGAGCAGTTCTTC CASSREGSSYNEQFF
TRBJ2-1 TRBV20-1 NA NA TGCAGTGCTAGAGCGGGCCAAGTCTCCCACGCAGGCGCCTACAATGAGCAGTTCTTC CSARAGQVSHAGAYNEQFF
TRBJ1-6 TRBV20-1 NA few TGCAGTGCTAGGTTGGGGGGGCTGACGCTCCACTTT CSARLGGLTLHF
TRBJ2-3 TRBV20-1 NA NA TGCAGTGCTTGGAGCCGGCTCGGCACAGATACGCAGTATTTT CSAWSRLGTDTQYF
TRBJ1-5 TRBV4-1 NA NA TGCGCCAGCAACCAAGAGGGCTGGGGCAATCAGCCCCAGCATTTT CASNQEGWGNQPQHF
TRBJ1-2 TRBV20-1 NA NA TGCAGTGCTAGAGATTGGATCTATGGCTACACCTTC CSARDWIYGYTF
TRBJ2-2 TRBV29-1 NA once TGCAGCGCAATACGGGGGCCCGGGGAGCTGTTTTTT CSAIRGPGELFF
TRBJ2-7 TRBV12-3/TRBV12-4 NA NA TGTGCCACAGGGGCGCCGAATTCCTACGAGCAGTACTTC CATGAPNSYEQYF
TRBJ2-7 TRBV28 TRBD1 NA TGTGCCAGCGGCCGGGACAGGGGGCTCTACGAGCAGTACTTC CASGRDRGLYEQYF
TRBJ2-3 TRBV11-2 NA NA TGTGCCAGCAGCTTAGAGGGGGCTAGCGGTCACAGATACGCGTATTTT CASSLEGASGHRYAYF
TRBJ2-1 TRBV4-1 TRBD2 NA TGCGCCAGCAGCCGAGGACTAGCGGGAGTCCCCTCCTACAATGAGCAGTTCTTC CASSRGLAGVPSYNEQFF
TRBJ2-7 TRBV20-1 TRBD2 NA TGCAGTACGACTAGCGGGACTCTCCACTCGTACGAGCAGTACTTC CSTTSGTLHSYEQYF
TRBJ2-7 TRBV20-1 NA NA TGCAGTGCTGACCAGGGGTATGATGAGCAGTACTTC CSADQGYDEQYF
TRBJ2-1 TRBV29-1 NA NA TGCAGCGTTGCGGAGCGTAATGAGCAGTTCTTC CSVAERNEQFF
TRBJ2-7 TRBV7-3 NA NA TGTGCCAGCAGCCCCCCCGGACCGGCCTACGAGCAGTACTTC CASSPPGPAYEQYF
TRBJ2-3 TRBV12-3/TRBV12-4 NA many TGTGCCAGCAGTTTAGTAGGGCTGAGCACAGATACGCAGTATTTT CASSLVGLSTDTQYF
TRBJ2-1 TRBV9 NA NA TGTGCCAGCAGCGTCAGTTCCACCAACAATGAGCAGTTCTTC CASSVSSTNNEQFF
TRBJ2-7 TRBV20-1 TRBD2 NA TGCAGTGCTAGGACTAGCGGGAGCCTTCCCCTTCGCTCCTACGAGCAGTACTTC CSARTSGSLPLRSYEQYF
TRBJ2-7 TRBV6-6 NA few TGTGCCACAAGCGGGGACAGCGCAACCTACGAGCAGTACTTC CATSGDSATYEQYF
TRBJ2-3 TRBV14 NA NA TGTGCCAGCAGCCAATCTAACAGAGACGCGTATTTT CASSQSNRDAYF
TRBJ2-3 TRBV20-1 TRBD2 NA TGCAGTGCTAGACTAGCGGGAGATACGCAGTACTTT CSARLAGDTQYF
TRBJ1-2 TRBV6-5 NA NA TGTGCCAGCAGCCTGGCGGGGGGGCATGGCTACACCTTC CASSLAGGHGYTF
TRBJ2-1 TRBV20-1 TRBD2 NA TGCAGTGCTAAAGGGGCCAGGACTAGCGGGAGTAGTGAGCAGTTCTTC CSAKGARTSGSSEQFF
TRBJ2-1 TRBV20-1 NA NA TGCAGTGCAGCGGTGGCTCGCGGCTACAATGAGCAGTTCTTC CSAAVARGYNEQFF
TRBJ2-3 TRBV7-9 NA NA TGTGCCAGCAGCTTAGTAACGGGCTCCGCAGATACGCAGTATTTT CASSLVTGSADTQYF
TRBJ2-7 TRBV6-2/TRBV6-3 NA NA TGTGCCAGCAGTTACTCCTGGGCGAGGCGTCCAGGGTCCTACGAGCAGTACTTC CASSYSWARRPGSYEQYF
TRBJ2-5 TRBV25-1 NA few TGTGCCAGCAGTGAAAGGCGGGCAACTCAAGAGACCCAGTACTTC CASSERRATQETQYF